A single sample gave rise to the 30 T cell receptor beta chains below, sequenced in a study of T cell responses to AZD1222 COVID-19 vaccine. Here immunoSEQ multiplex PCR was the method, and the copy in TCRdb shows in-frame clones only, minus some. This sample has about 73,000 clones, with about nine tenths found just once. Here the sequenced sample was peripheral blood, taken on day 0 of AZD1222 vaccination. These receptors all come from an adult in good health.

V gene TRBV28 combines with J gene TRBJ2-3, with D maybe TRBD2 (5 bases). CDR1 MDHEN and CDR2 SYDVKM come from the germline V gene. Deletions cut 7 bases from V and 1 base from J, with 12 bases between. The CDR3 length is 14 residues. The CDR3 DNA is TGTGCCAGCACCCACCTTAGCGGCACAGATACGCAGTATTTT. Translation gives CASTHLSGTDTQYF.

The V call is TRBV30, the J call TRBJ1-1; D possibly corresponds to TRBD1 (6 bases). The germline CDR1 and CDR2 sequences are GTSNPN and SVGIG (reference sequence). Trimming shortened V by 5 bases and J by 4 bases, and 14 bases separated the two germline ends. The CDR3 loop spans 13 amino acids. The CDR3 DNA reads TGTGCCTGGGACCCACAGGGATCCACTGAAGCTTTCTTT. Translated: CAWDPQGSTEAFF.

The chain is built from TRBV19 and TRBJ2-1, with D tentatively TRBD2 (6 bases). The germline CDR1 and CDR2 sequences are LNHDA and SQIVND (reference sequence). Trimming took 4 bases from V and 8 from J, leaving 12 bases between them. The CDR3 loop spans 13 amino acids. The CDR3 region is CASSTAAGYEQFF. The CDR3 nucleotides are TGTGCCAGTAGTACCGCCGCGGGGTATGAGCAGTTCTTC.

The V gene is TRBV29-1, the J gene TRBJ1-2; D not resolved. V shed 6 bases and J shed 0 bases, with 14 bases lying between them. The CDR3 is made up of 14 amino acids. From germline, CDR1 is SQVTM and CDR2 ANQGSEA. The CDR3 sequence is CSVLTRNPNYGYTF. The CDR3, as DNA: TGCAGCGTGTTGACAAGGAACCCTAACTATGGCTACACCTTC.

CDR3 in amino acids: CASSQGRRGTDTQYF. CDR3 in DNA: TGTGCCAGCAGCCAGGGGCGCCGGGGCACAGATACGCAGTATTTT. The chain recombines TRBV3-1 (or the pseudogene TRBV3-2) with TRBJ2-3, with a weak D call TRBD1 (5 bases). Germline CDR1 reads LGHDT; CDR2 reads YNNKEL (reference sequence). V was shortened by 3 bases and J by 1 base, with 11 bases between the two germline ends. This CDR3 contains 15 residues.

V is TRBV4-2 and J is TRBJ1-5; D gene ambiguous. The length of the CDR3 is 13 residues. CDR1 and CDR2 (germline): LGHNA, YNFKEQ. V gave up 4 bases and J gave up 4 bases, with 8 bases separating them. CDR3: CASSLTRNQPQHF. The CDR3 DNA is TGTGCCAGCAGCCTCACCCGTAATCAGCCCCAGCATTTT.

The J gene is TRBJ1-2, the V gene TRBV19, with a weak D call TRBD1 (5 bases). Between the trimmed V and J ends, which lost 8 bases and 4 bases, there was a span of 11 bases. Germline CDR1 is LNHDA and CDR2 is SQIVND (reference sequence). CDR3 size: 12 residues. CDR3 residues: CASLTETYGYTF. The DNA for the CDR3 is TGTGCCAGTTTGACAGAGACCTATGGCTACACCTTC.

This clone was detected once. The chain carries TRBV7-2 and TRBJ2-2; unclear D gene. V lost 1 base and J 3 bases, leaving 9 bases between the germline ends. Per the germline V gene, CDR1 is SGHTA and CDR2 is FQGNSA. The CDR3 contains 15 residues. CDR3 region: CASSLVSRDTGELFF. DNA for the CDR3: TGTGCCAGCAGCTTAGTCTCCCGGGACACCGGGGAGCTGTTTTTT.

J is TRBJ2-3 and V is TRBV7-3; TRBD2 matches at 9 bases. Trimming cost V 0 bases and J 0 bases; bases outside gene matches: 7. This CDR3 region has 18 residues. Germline CDR1 SGHTA, CDR2 FQGTGA. The CDR3 loop reads CASSLTAMLAGSTDTQYF. The CDR3, as DNA: TGTGCCAGCAGCTTAACGGCAATGCTAGCGGGGAGCACAGATACGCAGTATTTT.

The chain is built from TRBV15 and TRBJ1-2; a weak D match, TRBD1 (6 bases). V was cut by 9 bases and J by 7 bases, with 18 bases left in between. The CDR3 has 13 residues. The germline V gene has CDR1 LNHNV and CDR2 YYDKDF (reference sequence). The chain's CDR3 is CATIAPGEGGYTF. DNA for the CDR3: TGTGCCACTATAGCCCCAGGGGAAGGTGGCTACACCTTC.

The genes are TRBV2 and TRBJ2-1; TRBD2 matches 12 bases. The junction had 4 bases not matched to a gene; V was cut back by 6 bases and J by 7 bases. Looked up from germline, CDR1 is SNHLY and CDR2 is FYNNEI. The CDR3 contains 14 residues. The chain's CDR3 is CASRTSGSLNEQFF. DNA of the CDR3: TGTGCCAGCAGGACTAGCGGGAGTTTGAATGAGCAGTTCTTC.

The V gene is TRBV27, the J gene TRBJ2-7; D unresolved. Per the germline V gene, CDR1 is MNHEY and CDR2 is SMNVEV (reference sequence). V shed 4 bases and J shed 4 bases, with 5 bases lying between them. CDR3 length equals 11 residues. CDR3: CASSWLYEQYF. The CDR3 DNA is TGTGCCAGCAGTTGGTTGTACGAGCAGTACTTC.

The table lists this clone with a count of one. The chain uses TRBV6-5 and TRBJ1-2, with 8 nucleotides matching TRBD1. Germline V gene lookup returns CDR1 MNHEY and CDR2 SVGAGI. This CDR3 contains 13 residues. The V and J ends lost 7 bases and 8 bases, in that order; junction bases with no gene match: 9. The DNA for the CDR3 is TGTGCCAGCACTCCCGACAGGGGATGGGGCTACACCTTC. This codes for CASTPDRGWGYTF.

The rearrangement uses TRBV10-3 and TRBJ1-1; D is possibly TRBD1 (6 bases). This CDR3 is built from 17 residues. From germline, CDR1 is ENHRY and CDR2 SYGVKD. V lost 4 bases and J lost 0, with 18 bases in between. CDR3 protein: CAISVSGGQLMNTEAFF. The CDR3 DNA sequence: TGTGCCATCAGTGTCTCCGGCGGACAGTTAATGAACACTGAAGCTTTCTTT.

The chain carries TRBV20-1 and TRBJ2-1; no firm D call. The CDR3 runs 10 residues. Germline V gives CDR1 DFQATT, CDR2 SNEGSKA (reference sequence). V dropped 0 bases and J dropped 10 bases, with 4 bases sitting between them. CDR3 loop: CSARDAEQFF. CDR3 DNA sequence: TGCAGTGCTAGAGACGCAGAGCAGTTCTTC.

V gene TRBV4-1 combines with J gene TRBJ2-7, with 11 positions matching TRBD2. The germline V gene encodes CDR1 MGHRA and CDR2 YSYEKL. V was clipped by 0 bases and J by 7 bases; unmatched bases: 5. The CDR3 runs to 15 residues. CDR3 DNA: TGCGCCAGCAGCCAAGACCTAGCGGGAGGCTGGGAGCAGTACTTC. Protein: CASSQDLAGGWEQYF.

The V call is TRBV3-1 (or the pseudogene TRBV3-2), the J call TRBJ1-1, with D tentatively TRBD1 (6 bases). CDR1 and CDR2 from the germline V gene are LGHDT and YNNKEL (reference sequence). Trimming took off 3 bases at V and 6 bases at J, with 14 bases between the two ends. This CDR3 region has 14 residues. The CDR3 DNA is TGTGCCAGCAGCCAGCCCGCAGGGGAGGCTGAAGCTTTCTTT. It encodes CASSQPAGEAEAFF.

V and J are TRBV30 and TRBJ1-2; a possible D gene is TRBD1 (5 bases). CDR1 and CDR2 (germline): GTSNPN, SVGIG (reference sequence). CDR3 size: 13 residues. V shed 2 bases and J shed 1 base, with 8 bases lying between them. CDR3 in amino acids: CAWSFQGNYGYTF. The CDR3 region has the DNA TGTGCCTGGAGTTTCCAGGGTAACTATGGCTACACCTTC.

This clone occurred once. The rearrangement uses TRBV9 and TRBJ1-6, with D possibly TRBD1 on 5 matching bases. V lost 3 bases to trimming and J lost 8 bases, with 12 bases between them. Germline V CDR1 and CDR2: SGDLS, YYNGEE. CDR3 length equals 14 residues. CDR3 sequence reads: CASSATETHSPLHF. The CDR3 bases are TGTGCCAGCAGCGCGACAGAAACCCATTCACCCCTCCACTTT.

J is TRBJ2-5 and V is TRBV6-5; 11 bases agree with TRBD2. With 6 bases clipped from V and 1 base from J, the junction kept 4 bases outside the gene matches. The CDR3 spans 15 residues. Per germline, CDR1 MNHEY and CDR2 SVGAGI. The CDR3 reads CASRASGGSQETQYF. The CDR3 DNA is TGTGCCAGCAGGGCTAGCGGGGGGTCCCAAGAGACCCAGTACTTC.

V usage is TRBV4-2 and J usage is TRBJ1-3, with unresolved D. Germline CDR1 is LGHNA and CDR2 is YNFKEQ. This CDR3 is 11 amino acids long. V lost 5 bases and J 3 bases, leaving 2 bases between the germline ends. The CDR3 is CASSYGNTIYF. The CDR3 DNA follows: TGTGCCAGCAGCTATGGAAACACCATATATTTT.

The rearrangement uses TRBV2 and TRBJ2-2; 10 positions match TRBD2. V lost 6 bases, J lost 6 bases, and 7 bases stayed unmatched. CDR3 length: 15 residues. Germline CDR1 SNHLY, CDR2 FYNNEI. CDR3 residues: CASREREGLAGELFF. CDR3 nucleotide sequence: TGTGCCAGCAGGGAGCGGGAGGGCCTCGCCGGGGAGCTGTTTTTT. Looking up the rest from reference TRBV2 and TRBJ2-2 gives the full variable domain: EPEVTQTPSHQVTQMGQEVILRCVPISNHLYFYWYRQILGQKVEFLVSFYNNEISEKSEIFDDQFSVERPDGSNFTLKIRSTKLEDSAMYFCASREREGLAGELFFGEGSRLTVL.

Remarks on this clone: Other DNA sequences in the sample encode the same CDR3. The gene calls are TRBV7-9 and TRBJ2-7, with D perhaps matching TRBD1 or TRBD2 (5 bases each). The V gene's germline CDR1 is SEHNR and CDR2 FQNEAQ (reference sequence). Trimming cost V 2 bases and J 5 bases, with 7 bases left between them. This CDR3 region has 12 residues. The CDR3 sequence: CASSLLGDEQYF. DNA of the CDR3: TGTGCCAGCAGCTTATTGGGGGACGAGCAGTACTTC.

This sequence joins TRBV9 and TRBJ2-7; D not resolved. This CDR3 has 14 amino acids. Trimming took off 2 bases at V and 0 bases at J, with 9 bases between the two ends. CDR1 is SGDLS, CDR2 YYNGEE, per germline. Here the CDR3 DNA reads TGTGCCAGCAGCGTTATGGCCGACTCCTACGAGCAGTACTTC. Protein sequence: CASSVMADSYEQYF.

The rearrangement links TRBV5-6 to TRBJ2-7; D is ambiguous. Germline CDR1 is SGHDT and CDR2 is YYEEEE. Trimming left V 3 bases short and J 7 bases short, with 8 bases between. CDR3 length equals 11 residues. Here the CDR3 DNA reads TGTGCCAGCAGCTCGACGTGGGAGCAGTACTTC. The encoded protein is CASSSTWEQYF.

The chain joins TRBV15 to TRBJ1-2; a possible D gene is TRBD1 (5 bases). The CDR3 has 16 amino acids. Germline values: CDR1 LNHNV, CDR2 YYDKDF (reference sequence). Trimming removed 2 bases from V and 0 bases from J, with 13 bases in between. The CDR3 DNA reads as TGTGCCACCAGCAGACCCAGACAGCGAGCTAACTATGGCTACACCTTC. Its translation: CATSRPRQRANYGYTF.

This chain links TRBV28 with TRBJ1-3; D is unresolved. V lost 4 bases, J lost 4 bases, and 17 bases lay in between. The CDR3 covers 16 residues. Germline V gene lookup returns CDR1 MDHEN and CDR2 SYDVKM. CDR3: CASSSIRSYSGNTIYF. The CDR3 DNA reads TGTGCCAGCAGTTCCATTCGATCCTATTCGGGAAACACCATATATTTT.

The chain uses TRBV9 and TRBJ2-2; D gene uncertain. The V end lost 4 bases, the J end lost 5 bases, and 9 bases lay between the germline ends. Germline V gene sequence: CDR1 SGDLS, CDR2 YYNGEE. The CDR3 totals 13 residues. The CDR3 region has the DNA TGTGCCAGCAGCCCGCGCTTTACCGGGGAGCTGTTTTTT. It translates to CASSPRFTGELFF.

V usage is TRBV10-1 and J usage is TRBJ2-1; 9 nucleotides match TRBD2. The CDR3 extends over 15 amino acids. Germline CDR1 reads WNHNN; CDR2 reads SYGVQD (reference sequence). Losses at the gene ends were 3 bases for V and 3 bases for J; bases not matched to a gene: 3. The CDR3: CASSEGTSIYNEQFF. DNA of the CDR3: TGCGCCAGCAGTGAAGGGACTAGCATCTACAATGAGCAGTTCTTC.

J is TRBJ1-1 and V is TRBV5-4, with D perhaps matching TRBD1 (5 bases). V shed 0 bases and J shed 11 bases, with 17 bases lying between them. The CDR3 covers 14 residues. Germline V gene sequence: CDR1 SGHNT, CDR2 YYREEE (reference sequence). As DNA, the CDR3 is TGTGCCAGCAGCTTGGAGGGACTTTTGGTAAGGGCTTTCTTT. This translates into CASSLEGLLVRAFF.